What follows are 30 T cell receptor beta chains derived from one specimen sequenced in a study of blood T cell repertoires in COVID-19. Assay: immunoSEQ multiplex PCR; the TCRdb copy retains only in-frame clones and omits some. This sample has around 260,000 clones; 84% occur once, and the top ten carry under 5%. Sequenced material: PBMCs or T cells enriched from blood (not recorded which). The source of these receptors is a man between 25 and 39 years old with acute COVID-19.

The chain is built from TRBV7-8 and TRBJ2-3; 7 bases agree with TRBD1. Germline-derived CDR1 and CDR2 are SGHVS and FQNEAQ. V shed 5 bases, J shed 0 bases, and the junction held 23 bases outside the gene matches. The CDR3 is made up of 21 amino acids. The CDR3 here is CASSRLLLQGLKVFSTDTQYF. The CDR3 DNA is TGTGCCAGCAGCCGATTACTTTTACAGGGGTTGAAGGTCTTTAGCACAGATACGCAGTATTTT.

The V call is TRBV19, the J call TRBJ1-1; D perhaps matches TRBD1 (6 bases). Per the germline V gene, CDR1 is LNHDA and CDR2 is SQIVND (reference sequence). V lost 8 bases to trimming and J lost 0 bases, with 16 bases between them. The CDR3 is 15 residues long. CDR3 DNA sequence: TGTGCCAGTCCTCCCGGCCAGGGGTTGAACACTGAAGCTTTCTTT. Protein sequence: CASPPGQGLNTEAFF.

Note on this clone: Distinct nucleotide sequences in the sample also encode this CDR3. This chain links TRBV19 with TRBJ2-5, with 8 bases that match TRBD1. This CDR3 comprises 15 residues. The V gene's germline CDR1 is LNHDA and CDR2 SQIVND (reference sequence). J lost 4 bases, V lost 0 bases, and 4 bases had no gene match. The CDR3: CASSIDDRGRETQYF. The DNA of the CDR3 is TGTGCCAGTAGTATAGATGACAGGGGTAGAGAGACCCAGTACTTC.

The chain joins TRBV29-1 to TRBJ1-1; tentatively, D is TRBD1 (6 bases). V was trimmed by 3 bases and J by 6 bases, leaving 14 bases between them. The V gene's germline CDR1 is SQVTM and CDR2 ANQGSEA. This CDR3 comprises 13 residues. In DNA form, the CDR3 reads TGCAGCGTTGACAGGGGCCGTGGCGCTGAAGCTTTCTTT. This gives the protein CSVDRGRGAEAFF.

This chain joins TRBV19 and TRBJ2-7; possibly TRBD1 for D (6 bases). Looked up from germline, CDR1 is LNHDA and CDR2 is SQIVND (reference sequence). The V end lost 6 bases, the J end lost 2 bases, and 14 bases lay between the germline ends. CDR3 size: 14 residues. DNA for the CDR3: TGTGCCAGTAGACCGGGACACGCCGCCTACGAGCAGTACGTC. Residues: CASRPGHAAYEQYV.

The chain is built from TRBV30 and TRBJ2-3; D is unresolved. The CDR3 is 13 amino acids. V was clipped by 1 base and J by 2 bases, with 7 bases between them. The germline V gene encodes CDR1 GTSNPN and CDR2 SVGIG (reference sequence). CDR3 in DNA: TGTGCCTGGAGTGAACAACCCACAGATACGCAGTATTTT. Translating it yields CAWSEQPTDTQYF.

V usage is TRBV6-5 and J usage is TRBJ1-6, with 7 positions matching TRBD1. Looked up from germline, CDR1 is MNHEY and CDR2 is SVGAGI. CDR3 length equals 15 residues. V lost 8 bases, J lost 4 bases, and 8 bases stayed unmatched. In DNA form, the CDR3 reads TGTGCCAGCGAACCCGACAGGGCATATAATTCACCCCTCCACTTT. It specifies CASEPDRAYNSPLHF.

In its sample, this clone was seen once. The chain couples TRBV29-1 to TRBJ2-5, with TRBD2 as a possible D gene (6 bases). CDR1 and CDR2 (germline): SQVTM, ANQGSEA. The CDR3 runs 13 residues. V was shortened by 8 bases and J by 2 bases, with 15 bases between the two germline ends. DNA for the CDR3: TGCAGCACCGGCGGGGCTAAACAAGAGACCCAGTACTTC. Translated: CSTGGAKQETQYF.

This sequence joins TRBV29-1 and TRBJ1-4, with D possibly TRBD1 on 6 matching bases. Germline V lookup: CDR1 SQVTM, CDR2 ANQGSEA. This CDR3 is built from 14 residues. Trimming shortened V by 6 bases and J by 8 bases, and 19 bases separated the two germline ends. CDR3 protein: CSVKGRGRGEKLFF. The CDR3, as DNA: TGCAGCGTGAAGGGGCGGGGGCGCGGCGAAAAACTGTTTTTT.

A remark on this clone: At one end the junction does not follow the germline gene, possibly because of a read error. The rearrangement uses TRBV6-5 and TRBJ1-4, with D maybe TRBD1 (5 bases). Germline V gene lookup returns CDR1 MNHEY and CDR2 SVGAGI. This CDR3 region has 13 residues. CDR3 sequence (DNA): TGTGCCGGCGCACGGACAAGGAATGAGAAACTGTTTTTT. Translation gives CAGARTRNEKLFF.

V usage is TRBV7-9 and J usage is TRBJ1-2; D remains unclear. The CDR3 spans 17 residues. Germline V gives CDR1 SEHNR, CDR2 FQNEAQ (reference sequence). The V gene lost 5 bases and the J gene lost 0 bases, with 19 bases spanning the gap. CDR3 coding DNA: TGTGCCAGCAGCGATAATCGGTACAGTACACCTAACTATGGCTACACCTTC. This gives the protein CASSDNRYSTPNYGYTF.

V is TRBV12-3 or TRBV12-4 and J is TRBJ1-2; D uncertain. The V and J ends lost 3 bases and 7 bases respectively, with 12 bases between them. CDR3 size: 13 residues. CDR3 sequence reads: CASSFRSEGGYTF. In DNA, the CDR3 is TGTGCCAGCAGTTTTCGATCGGAGGGTGGCTACACCTTC.

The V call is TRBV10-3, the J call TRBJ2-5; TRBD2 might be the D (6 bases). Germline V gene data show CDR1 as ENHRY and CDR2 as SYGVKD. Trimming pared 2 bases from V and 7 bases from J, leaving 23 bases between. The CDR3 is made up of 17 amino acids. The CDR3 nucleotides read TGTGCCATCAGTGAGCCGTCGCGGCTCCCCGACGGGGGGACCCAGTACTTC. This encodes CAISEPSRLPDGGTQYF.

DNA of the CDR3: TGTGCCAGCAGTGACACGCAGGGAATAATCCCTAGCAATCAGCCCCAGCATTTT. Protein sequence: CASSDTQGIIPSNQPQHF. The chain recombines TRBV6-4 with TRBJ1-5; D is perhaps TRBD1 (5 bases). In germline, CDR1 is MRHNA, CDR2 SNTAGT. This CDR3 is 18 amino acids long. With 2 bases removed from V and 0 bases from J, the gap between germline ends came to 17 bases.

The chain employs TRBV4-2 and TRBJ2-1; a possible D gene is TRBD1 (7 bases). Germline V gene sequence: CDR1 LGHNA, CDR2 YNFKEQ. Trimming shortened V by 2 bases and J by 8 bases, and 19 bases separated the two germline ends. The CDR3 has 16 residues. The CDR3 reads CASSQTGGTASDEQFF. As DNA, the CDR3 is TGTGCCAGCAGCCAAACCGGCGGGACAGCGAGCGATGAGCAGTTCTTC.

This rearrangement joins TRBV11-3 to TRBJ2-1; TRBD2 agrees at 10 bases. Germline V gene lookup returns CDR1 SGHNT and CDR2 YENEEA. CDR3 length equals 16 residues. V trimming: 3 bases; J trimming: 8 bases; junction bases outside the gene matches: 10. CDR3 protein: CASSLSIAGGGDEQFF. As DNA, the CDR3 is TGTGCCAGCAGCTTGTCTATAGCGGGAGGAGGAGATGAGCAGTTCTTC. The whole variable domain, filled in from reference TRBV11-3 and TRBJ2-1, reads EAGVVQSPRYKIIEKKQPVAFWCNPISGHNTLYWYLQNLGQGPELLIRYENEEAVDDSQLPKDRFSAERLKGVDSTLKIQPAELGDSAVYLCASSLSIAGGGDEQFFGPGTRLTVL.

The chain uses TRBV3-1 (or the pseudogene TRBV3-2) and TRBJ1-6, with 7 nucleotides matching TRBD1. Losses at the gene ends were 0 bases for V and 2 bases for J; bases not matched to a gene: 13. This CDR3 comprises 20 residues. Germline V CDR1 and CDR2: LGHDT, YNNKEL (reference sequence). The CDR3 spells CASSQEWRQGGSPYNSPLHF. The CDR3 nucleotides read TGTGCCAGCAGCCAAGAATGGAGACAGGGAGGTTCCCCCTATAATTCACCCCTCCACTTT.

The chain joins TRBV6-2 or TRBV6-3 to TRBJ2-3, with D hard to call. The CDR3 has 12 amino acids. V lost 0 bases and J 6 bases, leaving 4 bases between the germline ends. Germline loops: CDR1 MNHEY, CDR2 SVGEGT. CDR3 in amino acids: CASSYSRDTQYF. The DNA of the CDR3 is TGTGCCAGCAGTTACTCTCGGGATACGCAGTATTTT.

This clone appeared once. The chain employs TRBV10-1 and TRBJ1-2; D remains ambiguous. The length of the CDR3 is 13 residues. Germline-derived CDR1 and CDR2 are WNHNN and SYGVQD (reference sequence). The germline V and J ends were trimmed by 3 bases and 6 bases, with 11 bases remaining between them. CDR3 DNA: TGCGCCAGCAGTGACGAACGCAGGAATGGCTACACCTTC. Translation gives CASSDERRNGYTF.

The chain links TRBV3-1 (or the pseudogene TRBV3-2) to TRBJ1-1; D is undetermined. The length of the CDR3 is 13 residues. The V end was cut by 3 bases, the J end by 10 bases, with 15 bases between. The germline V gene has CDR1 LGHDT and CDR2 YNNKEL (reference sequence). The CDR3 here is CASSQRAALGAFF. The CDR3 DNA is TGTGCCAGCAGCCAGAGAGCGGCACTGGGAGCTTTCTTT.

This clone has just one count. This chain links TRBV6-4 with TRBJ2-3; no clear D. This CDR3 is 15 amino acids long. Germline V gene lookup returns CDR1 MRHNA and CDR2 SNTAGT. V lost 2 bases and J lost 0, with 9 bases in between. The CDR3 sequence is CASSDGGKSTDTQYF. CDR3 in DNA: TGTGCCAGCAGTGACGGCGGCAAAAGCACAGATACGCAGTATTTT.

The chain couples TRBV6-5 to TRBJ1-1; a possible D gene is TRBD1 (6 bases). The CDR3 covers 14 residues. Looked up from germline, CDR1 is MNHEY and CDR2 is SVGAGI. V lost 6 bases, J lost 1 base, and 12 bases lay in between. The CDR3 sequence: CASSRTDQNTEAFF. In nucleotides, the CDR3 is TGTGCCAGCAGCCGGACAGACCAGAACACTGAAGCTTTCTTT.

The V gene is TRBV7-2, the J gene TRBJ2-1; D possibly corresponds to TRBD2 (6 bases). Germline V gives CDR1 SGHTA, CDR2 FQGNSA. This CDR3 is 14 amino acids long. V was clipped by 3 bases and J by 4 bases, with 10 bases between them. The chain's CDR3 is CASSFGTAYNEQFF. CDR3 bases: TGTGCCAGCAGCTTCGGGACTGCTTACAATGAGCAGTTCTTC. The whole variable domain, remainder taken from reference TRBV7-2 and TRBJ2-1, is GAGVSQSPSNKVTEKGKDVELRCDPISGHTALYWYRQSLGQGLEFLIYFQGNSAPDKSGLPSDRFSAERTGGSVSTLTIQRTQQEDSAVYLCASSFGTAYNEQFFGPGTRLTVL.

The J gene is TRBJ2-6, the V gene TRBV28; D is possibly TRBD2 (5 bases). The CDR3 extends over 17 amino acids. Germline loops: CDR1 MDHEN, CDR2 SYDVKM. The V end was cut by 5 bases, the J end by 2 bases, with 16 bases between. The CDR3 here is CASSDSGIRPGANVLTF. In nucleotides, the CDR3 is TGTGCCAGCAGTGATTCGGGGATAAGGCCTGGGGCCAACGTCCTGACTTTC.

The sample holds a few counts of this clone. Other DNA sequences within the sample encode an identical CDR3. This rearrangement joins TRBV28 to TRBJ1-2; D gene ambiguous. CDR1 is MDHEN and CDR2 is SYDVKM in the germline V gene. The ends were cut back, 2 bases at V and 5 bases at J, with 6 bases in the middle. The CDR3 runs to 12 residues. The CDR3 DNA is TGTGCCAGCAGTTTAGGCCTTTATGGCTACACCTTC. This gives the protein CASSLGLYGYTF.

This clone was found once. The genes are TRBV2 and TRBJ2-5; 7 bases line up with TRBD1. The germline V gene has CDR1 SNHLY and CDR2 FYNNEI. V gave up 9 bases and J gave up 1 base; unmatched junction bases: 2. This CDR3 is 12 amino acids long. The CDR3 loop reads CARGQLQETQYF. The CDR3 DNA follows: TGTGCCAGGGGACAGCTCCAAGAGACCCAGTACTTC. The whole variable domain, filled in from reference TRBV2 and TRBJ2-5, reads EPEVTQTPSHQVTQMGQEVILRCVPISNHLYFYWYRQILGQKVEFLVSFYNNEISEKSEIFDDQFSVERPDGSNFTLKIRSTKLEDSAMYFCARGQLQETQYFGPGTRLLVL.

The CDR3 loop reads CASSEPVGNTIYF. CDR3 sequence (DNA): TGTGCCAGCAGTGAGCCAGTCGGAAACACCATATATTTT. The V gene is TRBV25-1, the J gene TRBJ1-3; D ambiguous. Germline values: CDR1 MGHDK, CDR2 SYGVNS. With 3 bases removed from V and 4 bases from J, the gap between germline ends came to 7 bases. This CDR3 region has 13 residues.

The CDR3 is CASSRRGGPSTEAFF. The CDR3, as DNA: TGTGCCAGCAGCCGCCGGGGGGGCCCTAGCACTGAAGCTTTCTTT. The rearrangement joins TRBV7-2 to TRBJ1-1, with TRBD1 as a possible D gene (6 bases). There are 15 residues in the CDR3. Germline CDR1 and CDR2: SGHTA and FQGNSA. Trimming left V 5 bases short and J 4 bases short, with 17 bases between.

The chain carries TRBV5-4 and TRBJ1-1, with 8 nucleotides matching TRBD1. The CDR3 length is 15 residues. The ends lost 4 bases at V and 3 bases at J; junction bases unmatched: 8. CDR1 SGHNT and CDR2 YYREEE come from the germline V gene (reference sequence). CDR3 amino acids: CASSPATGADTEAFF. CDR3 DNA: TGTGCCAGCAGCCCCGCGACAGGGGCGGACACTGAAGCTTTCTTT.

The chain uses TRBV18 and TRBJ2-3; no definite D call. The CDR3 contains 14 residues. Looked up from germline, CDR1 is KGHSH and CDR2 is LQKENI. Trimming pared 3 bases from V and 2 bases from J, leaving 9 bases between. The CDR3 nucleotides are TGTGCCAGCTCACCGGAGTATGTCACAGATACGCAGTATTTT. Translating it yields CASSPEYVTDTQYF.